These T cell receptor beta chains were read from a single sample in a study of shared clonotypes between healthy human individuals. Clones were read by immunoSEQ multiplex PCR, and TCRdb kept only the in-frame ones, dropping some. Here the sample spans about 1 million clones, roughly 75% being singletons. What was sequenced was memory CD4+ T cells sorted from blood. The receptors derive from a man between 18 and 29 years old in good health. Each CDR3 is given with its conserved first and last residue.

v_call	j_call	cdr3_aa
TRBV10-3	TRBJ2-7	CAISDEQGIIGRYF
TRBV28	TRBJ1-6	CASSTIDRDGSPLHF
TRBV10-3	TRBJ1-1	CAIRGTENTEAFF
TRBV5-1	TRBJ1-4	CASSAGGLKSEKLFF
TRBV5-4	TRBJ2-5	CASSPPKVPQETQYF
TRBV11-2	TRBJ2-7	CASSLGRIRGEQYF
TRBV7-8	TRBJ2-7	CASSLMRGGLGYEQYF
TRBV10-3	TRBJ1-3	CAISESGGGNTIYF
TRBV15	TRBJ2-4	CATSSGTIGIQYF
TRBV10-3	TRBJ2-1	CAISDLTLAGSSEQFF
TRBV27	TRBJ1-4	CASSLQGTKSEKLFF
TRBV9	TRBJ2-2	CASSPRRDNTGELFF
TRBV6-1	TRBJ2-3	CASSGGGQWTDTQYF
TRBV11-1	TRBJ2-5	CASSFASAGTSDQETQYF
TRBV10-3	TRBJ1-4	CAISESTGTDEKLFF
TRBV6-6	TRBJ1-6	CASSQGPSNSPLHF
TRBV29-1	TRBJ2-1	CSGGGPSVYNEQFF
TRBV6-6	TRBJ2-5	CASSFGRGFQETQYF
TRBV9	TRBJ1-2	CASSARDREGGYTF
TRBV6-1	TRBJ1-5	CASSADSNQPQHF
TRBV28	TRBJ2-7	CASSLWGGQSYEQYF
TRBV5-6	TRBJ2-5	CASSLFGLAGGPGETQYF
TRBV6-5	TRBJ2-5	CASSPRGVVETQYF
TRBV5-6	TRBJ1-2	CASSLVSQGLNGGYTF
TRBV10-3	TRBJ2-7	CAISLARADEQYF
TRBV18	TRBJ2-7	CASSQGSSSTEQYF
TRBV5-1	TRBJ2-7	CASSSKGGTGNHEQYF
TRBV10-1	TRBJ2-7	CASSENPTGGEQYF
TRBV7-2	TRBJ1-4	CASSLNGGKLFF
TRBV6-1	TRBJ2-7	CASSVQDGSSYEQYF
TRBV28	TRBJ1-3	CASTSRMTGSGNTIYF
TRBV28	TRBJ1-2	CATYKGNWGDGYTF
TRBV7-9	TRBJ2-5	CASSRQETQYF
TRBV7-2	TRBJ2-7	CASSLTGAGSYEQYF
TRBV11-2	TRBJ2-3	CASSLTRTTDTQYF
TRBV10-2	TRBJ1-6	CASSIGGLNSPLHF
TRBV5-4	TRBJ2-2	CASSLVGNTGELFF
TRBV5-6	TRBJ1-1	CASSLVATERTEAFF
TRBV19	TRBJ2-7	CASSIVAGYEQYF
TRBV7-9	TRBJ1-2	CASSSRVGQDVKTF
TRBV6-6	TRBJ1-1	CASRVLSTEAFF
TRBV5-4	TRBJ1-5	CASSLEGLSPQHF